Following are 9 T cell receptor beta chains from one sample sequenced in a study of regulatory T cells in long-lasting Graves disease. Arm-PCR of CDR3 regions and iRepertoire HTBI primers were used to build TCR beta libraries. TCRdb re-called the multiplex PCR reads with MiXCR, one entry per CDR3 protein. Among a few hundred thousand distinct CDR3 sequences listed, 20% to 25% were seen once. The time point here: persistent/refractory GD, antithyroid drugs over 5 years with positive TRAb. With RNA extracted from PBMCs as input, the TCR library was made. The sequencing used peripheral blood mononuclear cells (PBMCs), collected when the disease was refractory, from a patient treated with antithyroid drugs. These receptor sequences come from a female donor with Graves disease.

The rearrangement links TRBV24-1 to TRBJ1-2, with 10 bases fitting TRBD1. Germline V gene lookup returns CDR1 KGHDR and CDR2 SFDVKD. Germline trimming cut 5 bases from V and 6 bases from J; bases unmatched to any gene: 2. The CDR3 has 13 amino acids. CDR3 sequence reads: CATSGTGGHGYTF. In DNA form, the CDR3 reads TGTGCCACCAGTGGGACAGGGGGACATGGCTACACCTTC.

There are a few counts of this clonotype. This chain uses TRBV18 with TRBJ1-1; the D gene is possibly TRBD1 (5 bases). Trimming shortened V by 5 bases and J by 4 bases, and 8 bases separated the two germline ends. The CDR3 is made up of 12 amino acids. The germline V gene encodes CDR1 KGHSH and CDR2 LQKENI. DNA for the CDR3: TGTGCCAGCTCAAATGGGGGCACTGAAGCTTTCTTT. Translated: CASSNGGTEAFF.

The chain uses TRBV20-1 and TRBJ2-7, with 10 bases identical to TRBD2. Germline CDR1 is DFQATT and CDR2 is SNEGSKA (reference sequence). J lost 4 bases, V lost 4 bases, and 4 bases had no gene match. The CDR3 is made up of 13 amino acids. This CDR3 reads CSANLAGEYEQYF. Written as DNA, the CDR3 is TGCAGTGCTAACCTAGCGGGAGAGTACGAGCAGTACTTC.

The chain employs TRBV27 and TRBJ1-6; TRBD1 matches at 7 bases. CDR1 and CDR2 from the germline V gene are MNHEY and SMNVEV (reference sequence). V dropped 3 bases and J dropped 6; count of bases not matched to a gene: 2. This CDR3 spans 14 amino acids. The CDR3 DNA follows: TGTGCCAGCAGTTTGAACAGGGGTAATTCACCCCTCCACTTT. Translated: CASSLNRGNSPLHF.

The chain is built from TRBV5-1 and TRBJ1-4, with D tentatively TRBD1 (6 bases). CDR3 length: 14 residues. Trimming left V 2 bases short and J 6 bases short, with 11 bases between. Germline lookup yields CDR1 SGHRS and CDR2 YFSETQ. CDR3 loop: CASSFGGADEKLFF. Here the CDR3 DNA reads TGCGCCAGCAGCTTCGGGGGCGCGGATGAAAAACTGTTTTTT.

The rearrangement links TRBV7-2 to TRBJ2-5, with D perhaps matching TRBD1 or TRBD2 (6 bases each). This CDR3 is built from 20 residues. Trimming took off 5 bases at V and 5 bases at J, with 33 bases between the two ends. Germline-derived CDR1 and CDR2 are SGHTA and FQGNSA. In nucleotides, the CDR3 is TGTGCCAGCAGCCAACTCTCGGGGGCCCCCAACAGTGATGTGTGGGAGACCCAGTACTTC. Translated, it gives CASSQLSGAPNSDVWETQYF.

The sample holds a few counts of this clonotype. The genes are TRBV30 and TRBJ2-2, with 10 bases that match TRBD2. The CDR3 has 14 residues. The V and J ends lost 4 bases and 3 bases, in that order; junction bases with no gene match: 2. Germline V gene data show CDR1 as GTSNPN and CDR2 as SVGIG (reference sequence). CDR3 in amino acids: CAWKTSGYTGELFF. The CDR3 coding sequence is TGTGCCTGGAAGACTAGCGGGTACACCGGGGAGCTGTTTTTT.

The rearrangement joins TRBV6-2 or TRBV6-3 to TRBJ2-5; D possibly corresponds to TRBD2 (5 bases). The V and J ends lost 7 bases and 5 bases respectively, with 20 bases between them. This CDR3 is built from 15 residues. Germline loops: CDR1 MNHEY, CDR2 SVGEGT. This chain's CDR3 is CASTSPVGVWETQYF. DNA for the CDR3: TGTGCCAGCACCTCCCCGGTCGGGGTTTGGGAGACCCAGTACTTC.

This clonotype was counted many times. The CDR3 spells CASSDREGTEAFF. In nucleotides, the CDR3 is TGTGCCAGCAGTGACAGGGAGGGGACTGAAGCTTTCTTT. This chain joins TRBV2 and TRBJ1-1; weak D call: TRBD1 (5 bases). Deletions cut 3 bases from V and 5 bases from J, with 10 bases between. Germline V CDR1 and CDR2: SNHLY, FYNNEI. CDR3 length: 13 residues.